Shown below are 2 T cell receptor beta chains from a single sample sequenced in a study of blood T cell repertoires in COVID-19. Produced via immunoSEQ multiplex PCR; TCRdb's table is partial and in-frame only. Seen here are some 260,000 clones, 85% to 90% observed once, and the top ten hold 0.9% to 1%. Sequencing was done on a sample of peripheral blood. Receptors originate from a woman aged 40 to 49 who had recovered from COVID-19.

This CDR3 reads CASSGGTHNYGYTF. The CDR3 region has the DNA TGCGCCAGCAGCGGGGGCACACATAACTATGGCTACACCTTC. The chain combines TRBV5-1 with TRBJ1-2, with D possibly TRBD1 on 6 matching bases. Trimming left V 4 bases short and J 1 base short, with 11 bases between. Germline V gene sequence: CDR1 SGHRS, CDR2 YFSETQ. The CDR3 totals 14 residues.

The chain has TRBV7-3 and TRBJ2-2; 9 bases align to TRBD2. J gave up 5 bases and V 2 bases, and 6 bases lay outside the gene matches. Per germline, CDR1 SGHTA and CDR2 FQGTGA. The CDR3 spans 16 residues. CDR3 in amino acids: CASSLGGSGRTGELFF. The CDR3 coding sequence is TGTGCCAGCAGCTTAGGAGGCAGCGGGAGGACCGGGGAGCTGTTTTTT.